Listed here are 17 T cell receptor beta chains from one sample, sequenced in a study of blood T cell repertoires in COVID-19. Generated by immunoSEQ multiplex PCR, the TCRdb table keeps only in-frame clones and is missing some. The sample yields around 60,000 clones, about four fifths seen once. The sample was peripheral blood. All receptors derive from a man in his sixties with COVID-19, enrolled during active disease.

V is TRBV7-2 and J is TRBJ1-1, with D tentatively TRBD1 (6 bases). Trimming removed 1 base from V and 1 base from J, with 16 bases in between. Per the germline V gene, CDR1 is SGHTA and CDR2 is FQGNSA. This CDR3 has 17 residues. The CDR3 region is CASSLVHGTPGNTEAFF. CDR3 DNA: TGTGCCAGCAGCTTAGTCCACGGGACACCTGGGAACACTGAAGCTTTCTTT. The full variable domain, completed using reference TRBV7-2 and TRBJ1-1, is GAGVSQSPSNKVTEKGKDVELRCDPISGHTALYWYRQSLGQGLEFLIYFQGNSAPDKSGLPSDRFSAERTGGSVSTLTIQRTQQEDSAVYLCASSLVHGTPGNTEAFFGQGTRLTVV.

This clone occurred once. The chain joins TRBV7-3 to TRBJ2-7, with TRBD2 matching 7 bases. The germline V gene encodes CDR1 SGHTA and CDR2 FQGTGA. The CDR3 has 22 amino acids. Trimming at V came to 3 bases and at J to 6 bases, leaving 32 bases not matched to a gene. In DNA, the CDR3 is TGTGCCAGCAGCTTCAGAAGGTTTGATGGGACTAAAGTCCCCACCCTTTCTTCCGAGCAGTACTTC. Residues: CASSFRRFDGTKVPTLSSEQYF.

The chain is built from TRBV6-5 and TRBJ2-5, with a tentative D call TRBD1 (6 bases). The CDR3 is 14 amino acids. Trimming removed 2 bases from V and 7 bases from J, with 14 bases in between. Germline V gene lookup returns CDR1 MNHEY and CDR2 SVGAGI. For the CDR3, the DNA is TGTGCCAGCAGTTACGAGTGGGGGCGGGCGACCCAGTACTTC. As protein: CASSYEWGRATQYF.

This rearrangement joins TRBV4-1 to TRBJ2-1, with a weak D call TRBD2 (6 bases). The V and J ends lost 1 base and 3 bases respectively, with 10 bases between them. This CDR3 region has 15 residues. Germline V gives CDR1 MGHRA, CDR2 YSYEKL. The CDR3 spells CASSQGSSVYNEQFF. The CDR3 region has the DNA TGCGCCAGCAGCCAAGGATCTAGCGTCTACAATGAGCAGTTCTTC.

The rearrangement links TRBV10-3 to TRBJ2-5, with no clear D. This CDR3 has 17 amino acids. Germline loops: CDR1 ENHRY, CDR2 SYGVKD. V gave up 0 bases and J gave up 5 bases, with 19 bases separating them. CDR3 loop: CAISESIGVGSKETQYF. Written as DNA, the CDR3 is TGTGCCATCAGTGAGTCGATTGGAGTTGGGTCGAAGGAGACCCAGTACTTC.

V is TRBV5-1 and J is TRBJ1-1, with TRBD1 matching over 9 bases. V gave up 4 bases and J gave up 4 bases; unmatched junction bases: 11. The CDR3 runs to 16 residues. The V gene's germline CDR1 is SGHRS and CDR2 YFSETQ. CDR3 bases: TGCGCCAGCAGCCAAGGGACAGGGACAGTGGCCACTGAAGCTTTCTTT. Translated: CASSQGTGTVATEAFF.

CDR3 coding DNA: TGTGCCAGCAGCTTAGGACAGGGGTGGAACGAGCAGTACTTC. Translated, it gives CASSLGQGWNEQYF. This chain joins TRBV7-9 and TRBJ2-7; TRBD1 agrees at 8 bases. The germline gives CDR1 SEHNR, CDR2 FQNEAQ (reference sequence). The CDR3 is made up of 14 amino acids. V dropped 1 base and J dropped 5; count of bases not matched to a gene: 4.

V usage is TRBV19 and J usage is TRBJ2-5, with 10 positions matching TRBD2. CDR3 length equals 17 residues. From germline, CDR1 is LNHDA and CDR2 SQIVND (reference sequence). V shed 1 base and J 5 bases; nucleotides not matched to a gene: 10. Here the CDR3 DNA reads TGTGCCAGTAGTATAGGTTACGGAGCGGGGGGGCAGGAGACCCAGTACTTC. It is translated as CASSIGYGAGGQETQYF.

Written as DNA, the CDR3 is TGTGCCAGCAGACCTGGACAGTACAACTATGGCTACACCTTC. This translates into CASRPGQYNYGYTF. The chain combines TRBV6-5 with TRBJ1-2; possible D gene TRBD1, 6 bases. Germline V CDR1 and CDR2: MNHEY, SVGAGI. The V end lost 6 bases, the J end lost 2 bases, and 13 bases lay between the germline ends. CDR3 size: 14 residues.

This rearrangement joins TRBV5-5 to TRBJ2-1; the match to TRBD2 covers 9 bases. With 3 bases clipped from V and 9 bases from J, the junction kept 10 bases outside the gene matches. The CDR3 has 15 residues. CDR1 is SGHKS and CDR2 is YYEKEE in the germline V gene (reference sequence). The CDR3 is CASSSERGAVREQFF. The CDR3 DNA reads as TGTGCCAGCAGCTCGGAGCGGGGGGCGGTTCGTGAGCAGTTCTTC. Using reference TRBV5-5 and TRBJ2-1 for the parts outside the CDR3, the full variable domain is DAGVTQSPTHLIKTRGQQVTLRCSPISGHKSVSWYQQVLGQGPQFIFQYYEKEERGRGNFPDRFSARQFPNYSSELNVNALLLGDSALYLCASSSERGAVREQFFGPGTRLTVL.

The CDR3 sequence: CAISDQGGYNEQFF. In DNA, the CDR3 is TGTGCCATCAGTGATCAGGGAGGTTACAATGAGCAGTTCTTC. The V call is TRBV10-3, the J call TRBJ2-1, with TRBD2 as a possible D gene (6 bases). The CDR3 extends over 14 amino acids. Trimming removed 3 bases from V and 4 bases from J, with 10 bases in between. Germline V lookup: CDR1 ENHRY, CDR2 SYGVKD.

This chain uses TRBV12-5 with TRBJ1-5; perhaps TRBD1 as D (6 bases). Trimming took 2 bases from V and 0 from J, leaving 14 bases between them. This CDR3 has 17 amino acids. The germline V gene encodes CDR1 LGHNT and CDR2 FRNRAP. In DNA, the CDR3 is TGTGCTAGTGGTTTGTCGGGGGGCCCCTATAGCAATCAGCCCCAGCATTTT. Amino acid sequence: CASGLSGGPYSNQPQHF.

The chain couples TRBV11-2 to TRBJ2-2; D call uncertain. Trimming removed 1 base at V and 2 bases at J, with 11 bases between. Germline loops: CDR1 SGHAT, CDR2 FQNNGV. The CDR3 totals 16 residues. CDR3 nucleotide sequence: TGTGCCAGCAGCTTAGGGCTGGCTGAAAACACCGGGGAGCTGTTTTTT. Translating it yields CASSLGLAENTGELFF.

The V call is TRBV5-1, the J call TRBJ2-5; 10 bases match TRBD1. Germline CDR1 SGHRS, CDR2 YFSETQ. With V trimmed by 4 bases and J by 2 bases, 5 bases remained unmatched. The CDR3 length is 15 residues. CDR3: CASSPRDRGQETQYF. The CDR3, as DNA: TGCGCCAGCAGCCCCCGGGACAGGGGACAAGAGACCCAGTACTTC.

This clone was seen only once. The chain is built from TRBV9 and TRBJ2-3; TRBD1 agrees at 7 bases. V shed 0 bases, J shed 3 bases, and the junction held 7 bases outside the gene matches. Germline V lookup: CDR1 SGDLS, CDR2 YYNGEE. The CDR3 consists of 16 residues. The CDR3 bases are TGTGCCAGCAGCGTAGGTGGGACAGCGGATACAGATACGCAGTATTTT. It specifies CASSVGGTADTDTQYF.

Notes on this clone: One end of the junction fails to match germline, which may point to a read error. The chain has TRBV28 and TRBJ1-5, with 8 bases that match TRBD1. The CDR3 extends over 18 amino acids. Germline V gene lookup returns CDR1 MDHEN and CDR2 SYDVKM. The DNA of the CDR3 is TGTGCCAGCGGTTTCTCAGGGGGCAGGGGGTATAGCAATCAGCCCCAGCATTTT. It translates to CASGFSGGRGYSNQPQHF.

CDR3: CASSEIGPQHF. In nucleotides, the CDR3 is TGTGCCAGCAGTGAAATCGGGCCCCAGCATTTT. This sequence joins TRBV6-1 and TRBJ1-5, with D hard to call. V shed 2 bases and J shed 9 bases, with 5 bases lying between them. Germline loops: CDR1 MNHNS, CDR2 SASEGT. The CDR3 consists of 11 residues.